The 4 T cell receptor beta chains listed next were all sequenced from one sample in a study of blood T cells in healthy people across ages. Then a second PCR, running roughly 7 to 11 cycles, was carried out with a sample-barcoded 5' primer and a J-beta primer mix. Each CDR3 protein is one row after TCRdb ran MiXCR on the 5' RACE reads. The sample gives approximately 780,000 distinct CDR3 sequences, roughly 25% of which show up once; over 2.5% is in the top ten. This sample also belongs to another study, concerning T cells of mothers and their children.

The sample comprised blood. The receptors were sampled from a boy aged 5-17 years in good health.

The chain's CDR3 is CASSENRGRNIQYF. As DNA, the CDR3 is TGTGCCAGCAGTGAAAACAGGGGGAGGAACATTCAGTACTTC. The chain joins TRBV2 to TRBJ2-4, with 8 bases aligning to TRBD1. The CDR3 is 14 amino acids. Germline V gives CDR1 SNHLY, CDR2 FYNNEI. Trimming took 2 bases from V and 7 from J; bases not matched to a gene: 4. The variable domain in full, completed from reference TRBV2 and TRBJ2-4, reads EPEVTQTPSHQVTQMGQEVILRCVPISNHLYFYWYRQILGQKVEFLVSFYNNEISEKSEIFDDQFSVERPDGSNFTLKIRSTKLEDSAMYFCASSENRGRNIQYFGAGTRLSVL.

This chain joins TRBV20-1 and TRBJ1-2; possible D gene TRBD1, 6 bases. CDR3 length: 15 amino acids. The V end lost 0 bases, the J end lost 6 bases, and 17 bases lay between the germline ends. Germline-derived CDR1 and CDR2 are DFQATT and SNEGSKA (reference sequence). The CDR3 coding sequence is TGCAGTGCTAGAGATCGAGGGGGGCCCCAGCATGGCTACACCTTC. The encoded protein is CSARDRGGPQHGYTF.

This clonotype was detected many times. The J gene is TRBJ2-1, the V gene TRBV7-3, with D tentatively TRBD2 (6 bases). Germline V CDR1 and CDR2: SGHTA, FQGTGA. The CDR3 runs 14 residues. Trimming stripped 2 bases from V and 1 base from J, with 6 bases between. The CDR3 bases are TGTGCCAGCAGCTTAGCGGGGTCCTACAATGAGCAGTTCTTC. Translation: CASSLAGSYNEQFF.

V is TRBV5-1 and J is TRBJ2-3; perhaps D is TRBD1 or TRBD2 (5 bases each). The CDR3 has 13 amino acids. Between the trimmed V and J ends, which lost 4 bases and 2 bases, there was a span of 8 bases. The V gene's germline CDR1 is SGHRS and CDR2 YFSETQ. CDR3 bases: TGCGCCAGCAGCCGGGACCCCACAGATACGCAGTATTTT. This gives the protein CASSRDPTDTQYF.